Listed below are T cell receptor beta chains from one sample, sequenced in a study of blood T cell repertoires in COVID-19. Using immunoSEQ multiplex PCR, the repertoire was profiled, and TCRdb retains in-frame clones only, with some absent. The table lists more than 9,500 clones, roughly 85% of them singletons, with more than 5.5% in the top ten. Sequenced: peripheral blood. These receptors originate from a human donor in a cohort sampled during active COVID-19. Each CDR3 is given with its conserved first and last residue. A clone size is listed for some rows: how often the clone was seen (once, few, many), or a class if it is expanded.

v_call	j_call	clone_size	cdr3_length	cdr3_aa
TRBV27	TRBJ2-2	.	15	CASSYRDSGIGELFF
TRBV6-5	TRBJ2-3	.	16	CASSWGMSGGPDTQYF
TRBV11-2	TRBJ2-7	.	13	CASSGRGRFEQYF
TRBV6-1	TRBJ1-1	.	14	CASSEGTKNTEAFF
TRBV7-3	TRBJ2-2	.	15	CASSARTGQTGELFF
TRBV4-2	TRBJ2-7	.	15	CASSQDRGRSYEQYF
TRBV19	TRBJ1-6	.	14	CASTPFNRGTPLHF
TRBV19	TRBJ2-3	.	16	CASSKVGGSSTDTQYF
TRBV4-1	TRBJ2-7	.	15	CASSQGTSGLYEQYF
TRBV27	TRBJ2-5	.	15	CASSPHSQEGETQYF
TRBV6-1	TRBJ1-6	.	15	CASSEAQQGAFPLHF
TRBV27	TRBJ2-7	.	13	CASSGALLLGQYF
TRBV29-1	TRBJ1-5	.	13	CSVRQGGNQPQHF
TRBV4-2	TRBJ2-1	.	14	CASSQDQGVNEQFF
TRBV14	TRBJ1-1	.	15	CASSQEYRPNTEAFF
TRBV6-1	TRBJ2-1	.	15	CASSESGTTYNEQFF
TRBV6-1	TRBJ1-5	.	14	CASSETGYGRPQHF
TRBV5-6	TRBJ2-5	once	13	CASSGDWQETQYF
TRBV6-5	TRBJ1-2	.	15	CASSTGTAVNYGYTF
TRBV18	TRBJ2-7	.	13	CASSPATDYEQYF
TRBV30	TRBJ1-5	.	15	CAWSWGQGSNQPQHF
TRBV5-1	TRBJ2-4	few	16	CASSLVGTVESVLQYF
TRBV30	TRBJ1-5	few	14	CAWSGTGGNQPQHF
TRBV12-3/TRBV12-4	TRBJ1-2	.	13	CASTLRGYYGYTF
TRBV28	TRBJ2-7	.	11	CASSVQYEQYF
TRBV9	TRBJ2-7	.	13	CASSVGGSYEQYF